This TCR beta chain stems from a study of identical twins. V lost 4 bases, J lost 4 bases, and 11 bases stayed unmatched. The CDR3 consists of 19 residues. Germline V gene lookup returns CDR1 MNHEY and CDR2 SVGAGI. This clonotype was detected a few times. Using its own MiXCR run on the 5' RACE reads, TCRdb lists one record per CDR3 protein. Of 450,000 to 600,000 distinct CDR3 sequences listed, 20% to 25% are singletons. These data also featured in a second study, about yellow fever vaccine responses in identical twins.

This TCR came from a woman aged 18-29 years in good health. The chain employs TRBV6-5 and TRBJ2-3, with TRBD2 identical over 16 bases. Sample: CD4+ T cells sorted from blood. CDR3 sequence: CASSFRPGLAGGQADTQYF. CDR3 in DNA: TGTGCCAGCAGTTTTCGGCCGGGACTAGCGGGGGGGCAGGCAGATACGCAGTATTTT.